This T cell receptor (beta chain) was observed in a study of beta chain features in type 1 diabetes listed by TCRdb under 2018. In the study overall: Mean age, gender distribution, total cell number and subset yield were not different between patients and healthy donors. Naive and central memory subsets were obtained from all 30 or so donors, but regulatory and stem cell-like memory subsets were isolated from only 8 patients and roughly eight healthy donors. A total of roughly 99,000,000 sorted cells were examined across all samples, and the number of cells per subset was strongly correlated with RNA yield. In the study, TCRB repertoires of sorted circulating CD4+ T cell subsets from recently diagnosed type 1 diabetes patients were compared with those of matched healthy donors.

A single peripheral blood draw of around 120 mL on average was collected from each donor into heparinised tubes. A BD FACSAria II was used to sort naive, central memory, regulatory and stem cell-like memory CD4+ T cells with a panel that included CD45RO, CCR7, CD25, CD127, CD95 and CD27. Purity was above 98% for every sorted population. PBMCs were separated immediately by Lymphoprep density gradient centrifugation and were stained directly, without being cultured. To minimize batch effects, samples were stained and sorted in pairs, one healthy donor with one patient per experiment. The CDR3 numbers 15 residues from cysteine through phenylalanine. The DNA shown is the 45-base CDR3, in frame from base 1. From a lookup of the germline V gene, CDR1 and CDR2 are SGDLS and YYNGEE. Relative to germline, V is 4 bases shorter and J is 1 base shorter, with 14 bases between their ends. The entire isolated RNA was reverse transcribed using the High Capacity cDNA Reverse Transcription Kit, and thus expressed TCRB transcripts were sequenced. Naive, central memory and regulatory T cell samples underwent deep immunoSEQ sequencing, averaging about 3.5 million total reads per sample. After sorted cells were lysed in RLT buffer, RNA was extracted with DNase-treated RNeasy Micro or Mini kits, with the choice depending on cell number. Each cell subset was processed on its own to prevent cross-contamination, while patient and healthy donor samples were processed together. The immunoSEQ multiplex PCR was used to amplify TCRB sequences from cDNA, generating 87-bp fragments that spanned the CDR3 region. The amplicons were sequenced using the Illumina HiSeq platform. As for the authors' bioinformatics: PCR bias was computationally corrected using synthetic template baselines, reads within Hamming distance 2 were collapsed, and singletons that could not be merged were discarded. Reads were aligned against IMGT to assign V, D and J genes, CDR3 length and insertions or deletions at six rearrangement sites. Within each subset, clonotype counts were normalized to the number of sorted cells before true diversity and Gini coefficients were calculated with the tcR R package. The overlap coefficient, calculated on TCRB nucleotide sequences, was used to quantify repertoire sharing. Out-of-frame TCRB sequences from naive cells were analyzed as a proxy for the pre-selection repertoire. This immuneACCESS table, as held by TCRdb, lists in-frame sequences with V and J called but not all clones. Of the missing ones, under half trace to an unresolved V gene in checked studies; the others have no known cause. The V and J calls and clone size are taken from that table; D and trimming were inferred from the DNA. This sample is represented by some 400,000 clones; roughly 16% of them were singletons. Roughly 0.019% of the sample goes to the ten largest clones.

This clone was seen only a few times. What this receptor recognizes is not known. No base quality information exists; no much larger clone differs at one position. Results and caveats for the whole study, not just this receptor: HLA sub-analyses involved small numbers of individuals, so any influence of HLA type on TCRB rearrangement remained unresolved. PCR might favor shorter templates, but patient and control samples were amplified and corrected together, so any skew would affect both groups equally. Because cDNA was sequenced instead of genomic DNA, activated cells with high expression could be over-represented, although the groups did not differ in activation or CD3 levels. In all four CD4+ subsets, TCRB CDR3 length was moderately but significantly shorter in type 1 diabetes patients. Naive, central memory and regulatory TCRB repertoires appeared more similar among patients than among healthy donors. At VDJ recombination sites, patients with type 1 diabetes made fewer insertions and deleted more nucleotides, a pattern implying thymic rearrangement abnormalities.

The chain is made from TRBV9 and TRBJ2-5; the D segment could be TRBD2, given 5 matching bases. This TCR was recovered from a woman aged 18-29 years in good health. The sample was naive CD4+ T cells from blood. The cell subset or site label for this specimen denotes: true naive CD4+ T cells. The CDR3 reads as follows: CASSPNMGVQETQYF. Here is the DNA: TGTGCCAGCAGCCCAAATATGGGAGTCCAAGAGACCCAGTACTTC.